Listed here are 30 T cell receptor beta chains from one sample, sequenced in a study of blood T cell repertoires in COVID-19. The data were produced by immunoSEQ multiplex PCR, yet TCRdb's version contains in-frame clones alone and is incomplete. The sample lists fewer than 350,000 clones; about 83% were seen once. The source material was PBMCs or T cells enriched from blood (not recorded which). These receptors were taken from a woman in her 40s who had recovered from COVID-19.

DNA for the CDR3: TGTGCCAGCAGCCAAGATCAGGATAATGAAAAACTGTTTTTT. Protein sequence: CASSQDQDNEKLFF. The genes are TRBV3-1 (or the pseudogene TRBV3-2) and TRBJ1-4; D is ambiguous. The V end lost 0 bases, the J end lost 4 bases, and 6 bases lay between the germline ends. The CDR3 has 14 amino acids. The germline V gene encodes CDR1 LGHDT and CDR2 YNNKEL (reference sequence).

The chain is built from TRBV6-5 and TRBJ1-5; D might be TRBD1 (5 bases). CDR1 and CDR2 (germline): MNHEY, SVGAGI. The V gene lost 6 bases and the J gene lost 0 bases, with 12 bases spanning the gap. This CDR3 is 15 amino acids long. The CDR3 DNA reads TGTGCCAGCAGACCAGGGATCTATAGCAATCAGCCCCAGCATTTT. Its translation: CASRPGIYSNQPQHF.

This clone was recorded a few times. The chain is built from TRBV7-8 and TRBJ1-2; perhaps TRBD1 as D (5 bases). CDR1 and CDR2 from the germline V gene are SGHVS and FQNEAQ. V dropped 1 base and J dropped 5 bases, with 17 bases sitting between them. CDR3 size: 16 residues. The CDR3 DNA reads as TGTGCCAGCAGCTTAGGGAAATGGGGCAGAGAATATGGCTACACCTTC. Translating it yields CASSLGKWGREYGYTF. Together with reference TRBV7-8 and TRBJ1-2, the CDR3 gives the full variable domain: GAGVSQSPRYKVAKRGQDVALRCDPISGHVSLFWYQQALGQGPEFLTYFQNEAQLDKSGLPSDRFFAERPEGSVSTLKIQRTQQEDSAVYLCASSLGKWGREYGYTFGSGTRLTVV.

CDR3 sequence: CASSSKTVAGVDGYTF. CDR3 DNA: TGTGCCAGCAGTTCTAAAACAGTGGCCGGCGTGGATGGCTACACCTTC. The chain employs TRBV28 and TRBJ1-2; D gene uncertain. CDR1 MDHEN and CDR2 SYDVKM come from the germline V gene. Trimming shortened V by 4 bases and J by 6 bases, and 21 bases separated the two germline ends. CDR3 length equals 16 residues.

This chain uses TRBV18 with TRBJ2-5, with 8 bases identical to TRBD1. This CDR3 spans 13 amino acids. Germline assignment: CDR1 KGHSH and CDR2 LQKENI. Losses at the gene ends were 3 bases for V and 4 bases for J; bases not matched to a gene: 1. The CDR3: CASSPTGGETQYF. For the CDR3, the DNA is TGTGCCAGCTCACCTACAGGGGGAGAGACCCAGTACTTC.

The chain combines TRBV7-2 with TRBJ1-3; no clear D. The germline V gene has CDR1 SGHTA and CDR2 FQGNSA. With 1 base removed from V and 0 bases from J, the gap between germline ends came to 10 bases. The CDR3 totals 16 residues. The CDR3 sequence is CASSLGLLNSGNTIYF. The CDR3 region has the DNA TGTGCCAGCAGCTTAGGACTTCTCAACTCTGGAAACACCATATATTTT.

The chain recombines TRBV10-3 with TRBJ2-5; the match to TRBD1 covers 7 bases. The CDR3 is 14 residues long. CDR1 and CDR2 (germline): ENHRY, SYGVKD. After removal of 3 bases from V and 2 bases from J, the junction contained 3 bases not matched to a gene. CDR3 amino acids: CAISEQGQQETQYF. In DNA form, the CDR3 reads TGTGCCATCAGTGAACAGGGACAGCAAGAGACCCAGTACTTC.

CDR3 protein: CASSQEVAGGYEQYF. The DNA for the CDR3 is TGCGCCAGCAGCCAAGAAGTAGCGGGTGGCTACGAGCAGTACTTC. This chain uses TRBV4-1 with TRBJ2-7, with 7 nucleotides matching TRBD2. CDR3 length equals 15 residues. Germline-derived CDR1 and CDR2 are MGHRA and YSYEKL. J gave up 3 bases and V 0 bases, and 5 bases lay outside the gene matches.

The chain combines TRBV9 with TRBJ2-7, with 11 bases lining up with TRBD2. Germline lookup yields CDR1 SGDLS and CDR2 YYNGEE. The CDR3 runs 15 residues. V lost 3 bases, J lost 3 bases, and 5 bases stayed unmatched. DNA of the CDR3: TGTGCCAGCAGCGAGACTAGCGGGAAGGGCTACGAGCAGTACTTC. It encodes CASSETSGKGYEQYF.

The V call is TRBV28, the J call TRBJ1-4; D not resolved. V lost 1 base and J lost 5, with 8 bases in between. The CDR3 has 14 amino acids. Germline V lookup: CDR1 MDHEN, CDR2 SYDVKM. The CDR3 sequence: CASSLLPQNEKLFF. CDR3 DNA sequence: TGTGCCAGCAGTTTATTACCTCAGAATGAAAAACTGTTTTTT. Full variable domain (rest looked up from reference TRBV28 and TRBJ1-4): DVKVTQSSRYLVKRTGEKVFLECVQDMDHENMFWYRQDPGLGLRLIYFSYDVKMKEKGDIPEGYSVSREKKERFSLILESASTNQTSMYLCASSLLPQNEKLFFGSGTQLSVL.

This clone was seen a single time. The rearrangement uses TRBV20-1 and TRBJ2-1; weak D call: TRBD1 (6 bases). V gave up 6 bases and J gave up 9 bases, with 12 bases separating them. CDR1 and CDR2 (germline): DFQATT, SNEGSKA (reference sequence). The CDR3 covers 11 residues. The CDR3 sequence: CSARGLSEQFF. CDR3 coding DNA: TGCAGTGCCAGGGGCCTTAGTGAGCAGTTCTTC.

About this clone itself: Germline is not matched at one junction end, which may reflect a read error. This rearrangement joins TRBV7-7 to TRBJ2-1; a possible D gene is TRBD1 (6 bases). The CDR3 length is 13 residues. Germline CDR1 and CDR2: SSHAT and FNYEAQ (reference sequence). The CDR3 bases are TGTGCTAGCAGCAATGGACAGACGAATGAGCAGTTCTTC. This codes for CASSNGQTNEQFF. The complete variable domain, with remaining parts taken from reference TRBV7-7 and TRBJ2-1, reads GAGVSQSPRYKVTKRGQDVTLRCDPISSHATLYWYQQALGQGPEFLTYFNYEAQPDKSGLPSDRFSAERPEGSISTLTIQRTEQRDSAMYRCASSNGQTNEQFFGPGTRLTVL.

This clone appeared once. As DNA, the CDR3 is TGTGCCAGCAGTTTCGGACTAGCTATAGAGACCCAGTACTTC. This sequence encodes CASSFGLAIETQYF. The chain has TRBV28 and TRBJ2-5, with TRBD2 matching 8 bases. The germline V gene has CDR1 MDHEN and CDR2 SYDVKM. The CDR3 is 14 amino acids. After removal of 3 bases from V and 4 bases from J, the junction contained 4 bases not matched to a gene.

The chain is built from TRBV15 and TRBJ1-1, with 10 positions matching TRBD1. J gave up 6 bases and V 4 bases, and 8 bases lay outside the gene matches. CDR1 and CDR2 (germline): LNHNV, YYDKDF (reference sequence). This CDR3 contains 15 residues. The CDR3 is CATSIPSDRGSEAFF. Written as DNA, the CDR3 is TGTGCCACCAGCATTCCTTCGGACAGGGGGTCTGAAGCTTTCTTT. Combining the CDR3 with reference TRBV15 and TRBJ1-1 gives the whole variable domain DAMVIQNPRYQVTQFGKPVTLSCSQTLNHNVMYWYQQKSSQAPKLLFHYYDKDFNNEADTPDNFQSRRPNTSFCFLDIRSPGLGDTAMYLCATSIPSDRGSEAFFGQGTRLTVV.

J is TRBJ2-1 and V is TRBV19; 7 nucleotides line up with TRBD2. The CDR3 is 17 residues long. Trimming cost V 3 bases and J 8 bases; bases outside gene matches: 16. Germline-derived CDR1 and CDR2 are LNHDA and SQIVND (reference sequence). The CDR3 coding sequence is TGTGCCAGTAGTATCGGGAGGCTAGCCGTCCCAATCGATGAGCAGTTCTTC. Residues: CASSIGRLAVPIDEQFF.

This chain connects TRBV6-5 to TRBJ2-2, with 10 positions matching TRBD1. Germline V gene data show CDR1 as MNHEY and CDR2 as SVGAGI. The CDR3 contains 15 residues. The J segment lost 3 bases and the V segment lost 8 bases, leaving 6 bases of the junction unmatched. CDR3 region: CASRRDRGYTGELFF. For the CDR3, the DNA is TGTGCCAGCCGCCGGGACAGGGGATACACCGGGGAGCTGTTTTTT.

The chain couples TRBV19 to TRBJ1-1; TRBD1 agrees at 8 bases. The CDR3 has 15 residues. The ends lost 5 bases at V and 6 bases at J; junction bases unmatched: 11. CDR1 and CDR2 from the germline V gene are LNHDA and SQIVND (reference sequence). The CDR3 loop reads CASSSAGGARAEAFF. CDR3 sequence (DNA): TGTGCCAGTAGTTCCGCAGGGGGCGCGAGAGCTGAAGCTTTCTTT.

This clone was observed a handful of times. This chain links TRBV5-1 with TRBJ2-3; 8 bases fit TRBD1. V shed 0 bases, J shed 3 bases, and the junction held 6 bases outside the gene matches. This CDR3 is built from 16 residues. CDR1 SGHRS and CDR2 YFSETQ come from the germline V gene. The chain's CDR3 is CASSLGTGKMTDTQYF. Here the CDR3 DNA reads TGCGCCAGCAGCTTGGGGACAGGGAAAATGACAGATACGCAGTATTTT.

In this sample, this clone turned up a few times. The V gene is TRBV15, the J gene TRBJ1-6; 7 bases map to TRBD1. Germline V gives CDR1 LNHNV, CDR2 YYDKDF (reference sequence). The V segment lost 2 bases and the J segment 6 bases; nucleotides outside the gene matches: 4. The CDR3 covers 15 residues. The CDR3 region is CATSRHRGVNSPLHF. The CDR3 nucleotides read TGTGCCACCAGCAGACACAGGGGCGTTAATTCACCCCTCCACTTT.

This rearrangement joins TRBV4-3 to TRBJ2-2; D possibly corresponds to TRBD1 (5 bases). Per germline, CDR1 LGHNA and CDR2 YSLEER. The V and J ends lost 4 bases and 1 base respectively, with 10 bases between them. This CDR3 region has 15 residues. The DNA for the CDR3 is TGCGCCAGCAGCCCCAGACAGAAGAACACCGGGGAGCTGTTTTTT. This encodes CASSPRQKNTGELFF.

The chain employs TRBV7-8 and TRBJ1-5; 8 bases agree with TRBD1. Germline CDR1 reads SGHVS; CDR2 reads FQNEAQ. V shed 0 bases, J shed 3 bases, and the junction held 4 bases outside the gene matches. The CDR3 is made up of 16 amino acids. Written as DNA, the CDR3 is TGTGCCAGCAGCTTAGCAGGCAGGGGGCTCAATCAGCCCCAGCATTTT. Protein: CASSLAGRGLNQPQHF.

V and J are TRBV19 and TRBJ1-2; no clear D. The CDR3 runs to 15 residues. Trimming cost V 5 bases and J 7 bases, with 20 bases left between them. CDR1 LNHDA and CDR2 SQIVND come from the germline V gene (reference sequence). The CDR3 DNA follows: TGTGCCAGTAGTGTCCTTGGAGGAAGTATAGCTGGCTACACCTTC. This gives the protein CASSVLGGSIAGYTF.

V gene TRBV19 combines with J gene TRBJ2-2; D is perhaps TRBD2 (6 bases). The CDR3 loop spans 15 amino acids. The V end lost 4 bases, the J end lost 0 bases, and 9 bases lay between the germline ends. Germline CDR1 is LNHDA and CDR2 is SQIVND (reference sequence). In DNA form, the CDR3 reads TGTGCCAGTAGTAGGGGGGACTCGAACACCGGGGAGCTGTTTTTT. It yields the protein CASSRGDSNTGELFF.

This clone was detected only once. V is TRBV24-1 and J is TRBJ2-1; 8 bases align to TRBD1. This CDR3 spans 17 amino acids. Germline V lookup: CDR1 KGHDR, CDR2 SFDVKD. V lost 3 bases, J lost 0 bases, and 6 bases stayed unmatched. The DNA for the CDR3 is TGTGCCACCAGTGATAGTCGACAGGGGAGCTCCTACAATGAGCAGTTCTTC. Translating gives CATSDSRQGSSYNEQFF.

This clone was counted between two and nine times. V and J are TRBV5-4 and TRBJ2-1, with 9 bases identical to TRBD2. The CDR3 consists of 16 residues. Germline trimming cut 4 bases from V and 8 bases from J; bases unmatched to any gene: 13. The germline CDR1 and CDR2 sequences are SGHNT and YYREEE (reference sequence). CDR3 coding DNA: TGTGCCAGCAGCAGGTTGGGTAGCGGGAGTGGTGATGAGCAGTTCTTC. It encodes CASSRLGSGSGDEQFF.

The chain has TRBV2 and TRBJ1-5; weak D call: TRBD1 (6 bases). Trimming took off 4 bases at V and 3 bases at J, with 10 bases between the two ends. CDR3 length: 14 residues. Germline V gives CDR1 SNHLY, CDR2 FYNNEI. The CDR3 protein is CASSVDRFNQPQHF. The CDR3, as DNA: TGTGCCAGCAGTGTCGACAGGTTCAATCAGCCCCAGCATTTT.

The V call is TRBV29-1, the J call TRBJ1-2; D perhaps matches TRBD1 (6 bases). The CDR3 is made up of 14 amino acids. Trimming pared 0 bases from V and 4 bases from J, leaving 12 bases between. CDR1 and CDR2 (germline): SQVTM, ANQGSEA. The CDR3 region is CSVEERGGSYGYTF. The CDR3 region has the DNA TGCAGCGTTGAAGAGAGGGGGGGGAGCTATGGCTACACCTTC.

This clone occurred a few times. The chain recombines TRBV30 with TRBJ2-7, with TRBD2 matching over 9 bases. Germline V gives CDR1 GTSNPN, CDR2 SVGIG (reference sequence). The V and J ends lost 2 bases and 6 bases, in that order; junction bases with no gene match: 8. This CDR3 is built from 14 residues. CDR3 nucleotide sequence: TGTGCCTGGAGTCGCGGGGGGGTCGGGCGCGAGCAGTACTTC. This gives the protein CAWSRGGVGREQYF.

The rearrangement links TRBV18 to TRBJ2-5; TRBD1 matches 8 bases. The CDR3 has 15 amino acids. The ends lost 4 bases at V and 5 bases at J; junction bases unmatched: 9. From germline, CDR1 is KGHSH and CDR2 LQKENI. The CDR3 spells CASSHTRGPVETQYF. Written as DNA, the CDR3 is TGTGCCAGCTCACATACCAGGGGGCCAGTGGAGACCCAGTACTTC.

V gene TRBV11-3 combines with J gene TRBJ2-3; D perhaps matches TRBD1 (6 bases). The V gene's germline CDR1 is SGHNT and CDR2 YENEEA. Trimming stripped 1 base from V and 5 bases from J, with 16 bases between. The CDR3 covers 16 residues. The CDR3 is CASSLGGQGRGDTQYF. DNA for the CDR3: TGTGCCAGCAGCTTAGGCGGGCAGGGGAGAGGAGATACGCAGTATTTT.